Shown below are 21 T cell receptor beta chains from a single sample sequenced in a study of CXCR4 blockade with PD-1 therapy in pancreatic cancer. Libraries were prepared by immunoSEQ multiplex PCR; TCRdb keeps only in-frame clonotypes and omits some of them. This sample has about 8,100 clones, with roughly 50% found just once. Sequenced sample: tumor tissue. The receptors come from a human donor with pancreatic ductal adenocarcinoma.

The CDR3 here is CASSLGDSTDTQYF. The DNA of the CDR3 is TGTGCCAGCAGTTTAGGGGACAGCACAGATACGCAGTATTTT. The chain recombines TRBV28 with TRBJ2-3; perhaps D is TRBD1 or TRBD2 (5 bases each). Germline V lookup: CDR1 MDHEN, CDR2 SYDVKM. The CDR3 sequence is 14 residues long. Trimming stripped 2 bases from V and 0 bases from J, with 6 bases between.

The chain uses TRBV19 and TRBJ2-7; 9 bases match TRBD2. The CDR3 is 14 residues long. V dropped 4 bases and J dropped 2; count of bases not matched to a gene: 3. Germline V gives CDR1 LNHDA, CDR2 SQIVND (reference sequence). The DNA of the CDR3 is TGTGCCAGTAGTACGCTAGCGGGGACCTACGAGCAGTACTTC. This codes for CASSTLAGTYEQYF.

V gene TRBV7-6 combines with J gene TRBJ2-1; 14 bases match TRBD2. This CDR3 comprises 15 residues. V trimming: 5 bases; J trimming: 9 bases; junction bases outside the gene matches: 6. From germline, CDR1 is SGHVS and CDR2 FNYEAQ. CDR3 DNA sequence: TGTGCCAGCAGCCCGGGACTAGCGGGGGATACTGAGCAGTTCTTC. It encodes CASSPGLAGDTEQFF.

The chain links TRBV29-1 to TRBJ1-5; D may be TRBD1 (5 bases). Germline CDR1 and CDR2: SQVTM and ANQGSEA. V was trimmed by 4 bases and J by 4 bases, leaving 11 bases between them. The CDR3 covers 13 residues. In nucleotides, the CDR3 is TGCAGCGTTGGGGACCGCCGGAATCAGCCCCAGCATTTT. This encodes CSVGDRRNQPQHF. Combining the CDR3 with reference TRBV29-1 and TRBJ1-5 gives the whole variable domain SAVISQKPSRDICQRGTSLTIQCQVDSQVTMMFWYRQQPGQSLTLIATANQGSEATYESGFVIDKFPISRPNLTFSTLTVSNMSPEDSSIYLCSVGDRRNQPQHFGDGTRLSIL.

This clone has just one count. One junction end disagrees with the germline gene, perhaps due to a read error. This rearrangement joins TRBV29-1 to TRBJ2-3; possible D gene TRBD2, 6 bases. Germline loops: CDR1 SQVTM, CDR2 ANQGSEA. The CDR3 totals 17 residues. This chain's CDR3 is CSARPAGSLLGTDTQYF. The CDR3 coding sequence is TGCAGCGCCCGACCCGCCGGGAGCCTCTTGGGCACAGATACGCAATATTTT.

The gene calls are TRBV28 and TRBJ2-7, with no clear D. CDR1 MDHEN and CDR2 SYDVKM come from the germline V gene. Trimming stripped 10 bases from V and 3 bases from J, with 16 bases between. This CDR3 is built from 13 residues. This chain's CDR3 is CAIRSGPYYEQYF. In DNA form, the CDR3 reads TGTGCCATCCGGTCCGGGCCATACTACGAGCAGTACTTC.

This sequence joins TRBV7-5 and TRBJ2-2; the D call in the table, TRBD2, was not verified against the DNA. TRBV7-5 is a pseudogene. The CDR3 runs to 15 residues. The CDR3 loop is CASSSSGTSTGELFF. CDR3 bases: TGTGCCAGCAGCTCCTCCGGGACTTCAACCGGGGAGCTGTTTTTT.

This clone has a handful of counts. This chain connects TRBV6-4 to TRBJ2-1; 8 nucleotides align to TRBD1. With 6 bases clipped from V and 6 bases from J, the junction kept 7 bases outside the gene matches. Germline-derived CDR1 and CDR2 are MRHNA and SNTAGT. This CDR3 has 14 residues. CDR3 residues: CASRPGGSVNEQFF. The CDR3 DNA reads as TGTGCCAGCAGACCAGGGGGCTCGGTCAATGAGCAGTTCTTC.

The chain joins TRBV18 to TRBJ2-1; 10 bases line up with TRBD1. CDR3 length: 16 residues. Germline-derived CDR1 and CDR2 are KGHSH and LQKENI. J lost 7 bases, V lost 0 bases, and 6 bases had no gene match. Here the CDR3 DNA reads TGTGCCAGCTCACCACCGGGGGACAGGGGTGTGAATGAGCAGTTCTTC. Its translation: CASSPPGDRGVNEQFF.

This chain connects TRBV19 to TRBJ2-1, with 7 positions matching TRBD2. CDR1 and CDR2 from the germline V gene are LNHDA and SQIVND (reference sequence). The CDR3 spans 14 residues. Trimming removed 7 bases from V and 4 bases from J; junction bases left unmatched: 7. CDR3 loop: CASNLGRWYNEQFF. CDR3 bases: TGTGCCAGTAACCTCGGGAGGTGGTACAATGAGCAGTTCTTC.

The chain has TRBV18 and TRBJ2-3; 8 positions match TRBD2. The CDR3 runs 16 residues. Trimming removed 0 bases from V and 6 bases from J; junction bases left unmatched: 8. CDR1 KGHSH and CDR2 LQKENI come from the germline V gene. For the CDR3, the DNA is TGTGCCAGCTCACCACCCCTAGCGGGCCGCCTGGATACGCAGTATTTT. Its translation is CASSPPLAGRLDTQYF.

The chain recombines TRBV11-3 with TRBJ2-2, with 9 bases matching TRBD2. CDR3 length equals 14 residues. The trim removed 7 bases at V and 3 bases at J, leaving 3 bases unmatched. Looked up from germline, CDR1 is SGHNT and CDR2 is YENEEA. CDR3 bases: TGTGCCAGCAACCGACTAGCGGACACCGGGGAGCTGTTTTTT. Translated, it gives CASNRLADTGELFF.

This chain joins TRBV18 and TRBJ1-2; maybe TRBD1 (6 bases). The CDR3 consists of 16 residues. V shed 2 bases and J shed 6 bases, with 19 bases lying between them. Germline CDR1 reads KGHSH; CDR2 reads LQKENI. The CDR3 coding sequence is TGTGCCAGCTCACCAGCCCAGGACAGCCTTCTTCATGGCTACACCTTC. Its translation: CASSPAQDSLLHGYTF.

This clone was detected only a few times. The rearrangement uses TRBV10-2 and TRBJ2-7; 11 bases line up with TRBD2. J gave up 4 bases and V 3 bases, and 11 bases lay outside the gene matches. The CDR3 totals 17 residues. Per the germline V gene, CDR1 is WSHSY and CDR2 is SAAADI. In DNA, the CDR3 is TGCGCCAGCAGTGATGGTTTAGCGGGAGGGCTAGTTTACGAGCAGTACTTC. Translating it yields CASSDGLAGGLVYEQYF.

This clone turned up a few times. The chain carries TRBV4-1 and TRBJ1-4; TRBD1 might be the D (5 bases). Germline CDR1 and CDR2: MGHRA and YSYEKL. V was trimmed by 0 bases and J by 4 bases, leaving 21 bases between them. This CDR3 region has 19 residues. The CDR3: CASSQDRFSGRGFNEKLFF. CDR3 nucleotide sequence: TGCGCCAGCAGCCAAGATCGATTTTCGGGGCGCGGGTTTAATGAAAAACTGTTTTTT.

This chain links TRBV19 with TRBJ2-5; D is possibly TRBD2 (6 bases). V was cut by 0 bases and J by 3 bases, with 17 bases left in between. Germline CDR1 LNHDA, CDR2 SQIVND (reference sequence). This CDR3 has 17 amino acids. The CDR3 loop is CASSIDGYGRDEETQYF. CDR3 sequence (DNA): TGTGCCAGTAGTATAGATGGATACGGGAGAGACGAAGAGACCCAGTACTTC.

This chain connects TRBV29-1 to TRBJ1-1, with TRBD1 identical over 10 bases. The CDR3 consists of 13 residues. The junction had 8 bases not matched to a gene; V was cut back by 5 bases and J by 8 bases. CDR1 and CDR2 from the germline V gene are SQVTM and ANQGSEA. CDR3 protein: CSVCRTGGKEAFF. The CDR3 DNA reads TGCAGCGTTTGCCGGACAGGGGGAAAGGAAGCTTTCTTT.

The gene calls are TRBV18 and TRBJ2-6; 8 bases align to TRBD1. The junction had 11 bases not matched to a gene; V was cut back by 4 bases and J by 0 bases. CDR1 and CDR2 (germline): KGHSH, LQKENI. There are 19 residues in the CDR3. The CDR3 coding sequence is TGTGCCAGCTCACTACTCCCGGGACAGGCATTCTCTGGGGCCAACGTCCTGACTTTC. It specifies CASSLLPGQAFSGANVLTF.

V gene TRBV29-1 combines with J gene TRBJ1-1, with D tentatively TRBD1 (6 bases). This CDR3 region has 13 residues. Germline V gene lookup returns CDR1 SQVTM and CDR2 ANQGSEA. V lost 1 base and J 5 bases, leaving 11 bases between the germline ends. CDR3 sequence reads: CSVEAVTGTEAFF. The CDR3, as DNA: TGCAGCGTTGAAGCGGTAACAGGGACTGAAGCTTTCTTT.

V usage is TRBV12-5 and J usage is TRBJ2-3; 9 bases map to TRBD2. The CDR3 totals 15 residues. Trimming at V came to 0 bases and at J to 11 bases, leaving 9 bases not matched to a gene. Germline V gene data show CDR1 as LGHNT and CDR2 as FRNRAP. The CDR3 DNA is TGTGCTAGTGGTTTGGTTAAGGCGGGAGGGCGGGGGCAGTATTTT. This translates into CASGLVKAGGRGQYF.

The chain links TRBV19 to TRBJ2-3; TRBD2 matches 12 bases. After removal of 5 bases from V and 1 base from J, the junction contained 4 bases not matched to a gene. CDR3 length equals 16 residues. Germline V gives CDR1 LNHDA, CDR2 SQIVND (reference sequence). CDR3 protein: CASSSRLAGGTDTQYF. The CDR3 bases are TGTGCCAGTAGTTCCCGACTAGCGGGGGGCACAGATACGCAGTATTTT.